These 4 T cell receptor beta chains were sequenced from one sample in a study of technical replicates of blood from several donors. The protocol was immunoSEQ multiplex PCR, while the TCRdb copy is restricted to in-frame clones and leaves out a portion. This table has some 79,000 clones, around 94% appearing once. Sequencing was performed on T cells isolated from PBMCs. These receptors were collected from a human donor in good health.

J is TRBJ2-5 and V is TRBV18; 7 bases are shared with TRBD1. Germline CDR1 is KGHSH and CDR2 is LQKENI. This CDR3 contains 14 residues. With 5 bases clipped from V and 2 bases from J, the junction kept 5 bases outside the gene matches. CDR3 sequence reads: CASSVRQGQETQYF. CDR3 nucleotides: TGTGCCAGCTCAGTGAGACAGGGACAAGAGACCCAGTACTTC.

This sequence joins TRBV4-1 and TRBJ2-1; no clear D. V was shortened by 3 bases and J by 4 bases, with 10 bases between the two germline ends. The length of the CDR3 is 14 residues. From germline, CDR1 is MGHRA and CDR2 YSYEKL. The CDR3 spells CASSHGSYYNEQFF. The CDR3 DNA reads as TGCGCCAGCAGCCACGGGTCGTATTACAATGAGCAGTTCTTC.

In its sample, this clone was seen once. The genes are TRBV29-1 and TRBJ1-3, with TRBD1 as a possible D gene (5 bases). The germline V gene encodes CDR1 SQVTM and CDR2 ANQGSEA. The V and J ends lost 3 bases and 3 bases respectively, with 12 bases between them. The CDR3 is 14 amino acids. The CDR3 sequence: CSVEGGVLGNTIYF. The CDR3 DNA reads TGCAGCGTTGAGGGGGGGGTTCTTGGAAACACCATATATTTT.

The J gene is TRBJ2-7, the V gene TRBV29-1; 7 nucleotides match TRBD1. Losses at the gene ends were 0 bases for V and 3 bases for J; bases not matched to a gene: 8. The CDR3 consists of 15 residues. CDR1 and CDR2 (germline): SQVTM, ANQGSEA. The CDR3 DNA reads TGCAGCGTTGAAGACCGGGACAGAGGGGTCTACGAGCAGTACTTC. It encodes CSVEDRDRGVYEQYF.